These T cell receptor beta chains were read from a single sample in a study of beta chain features in type 1 diabetes. Sequencing used immunoSEQ multiplex PCR; TCRdb keeps in-frame clones, though not all of them. The table records about 360,000 clones, approximately 12% of them present only once. Sequencing input: naive CD4+ T cells from blood. The receptor source for this set is a man aged 18 to 35 in good health. CDR3s include the opening cysteine and the closing phenylalanine or tryptophan. D genes are given only for firm matches. Some rows have no size entry. The others give once, few or many, or a class for an expanded clone.

d_gene	abundance	v_gene	j_gene	CDR3aa
TRBD1	once	TRBV9	TRBJ1-2	CASSLSGTGTSNYGYTF
.	.	TRBV30	TRBJ1-2	CASGVAYGYTF
.	few	TRBV30	TRBJ1-1	CAWTYRANTEAFF
.	.	TRBV2	TRBJ1-3	CASSEWSSGNTIYF
TRBD2	few	TRBV19	TRBJ2-2	CASSMARGTGELFF
TRBD2	.	TRBV5-1	TRBJ2-7	CASSPVAGGSYEQYF
TRBD1	many	TRBV13	TRBJ2-6	CARGTGSPGANVLTF
TRBD1	.	TRBV18	TRBJ1-2	CASSPGQDDYGYTF
.	once	TRBV5-1	TRBJ2-1	CASSLFGRGNNNEQFF
TRBD1	.	TRBV19	TRBJ1-2	CASSRDSNYGYTF
.	few	TRBV19	TRBJ2-7	CASSRQISYEQYF
.	.	TRBV28	TRBJ2-5	CASSFSSRETQYF
TRBD1	.	TRBV30	TRBJ2-2	CAWRSGQKNTGELFF
.	.	TRBV9	TRBJ1-6	CASSPGTPGGSPLHF
.	.	TRBV5-4	TRBJ2-5	CASSLLRSEETQYF
TRBD1	.	TRBV5-1	TRBJ2-3	CASSKTGAEDTQYF
TRBD2	few	TRBV7-3	TRBJ2-6	CASSRLAGGPSGANVLTF
.	few	TRBV28	TRBJ1-5	CASSFGGPGNQPQHF
TRBD2	.	TRBV11-3	TRBJ2-2	CASSPSGGTGELFF
.	few	TRBV28	TRBJ2-3	CASSFFFLLEGLTDTQYF
TRBD2	.	TRBV6-5	TRBJ2-7	CASSYSMTGGPYEQYF
TRBD1	.	TRBV27	TRBJ1-5	CASSPLGQGRRQPQHF
TRBD1	few	TRBV4-3	TRBJ1-1	CASSHGDRSNTEAFF
TRBD2	few	TRBV13	TRBJ2-7	CASSQGLAGNRQYF
.	.	TRBV30	TRBJ2-2	CAWSLGGGGTGELFF
.	.	TRBV7-6	TRBJ1-4	CASSTPRGHRDDKKEKLFF
.	few	TRBV15	TRBJ2-5	CATSRDRWKGELQETQYF
TRBD2	.	TRBV7-2	TRBJ2-7	CASSLEVAGDYEQYF
TRBD1	few	TRBV5-1	TRBJ2-2	CASSSQGATFTGELFF
.	.	TRBV19	TRBJ1-2	CASSIRVLENYGYTF
.	.	TRBV28	TRBJ2-3	CASSLPPGFTDTQYF
TRBD2	few	TRBV7-2	TRBJ2-1	CASSLAGTSGNEQFF
.	.	TRBV2	TRBJ2-3	CASRATDTQYF
.	few	TRBV2	TRBJ2-7	CASSEIRTPGEFQYF
.	few	TRBV5-5	TRBJ1-6	CASSYEGRFTYSPLHF
TRBD1	.	TRBV30	TRBJ2-7	CACSPPGQATYEQYF
TRBD1	.	TRBV6-6	TRBJ2-1	CASSRQGPYNEQFF
.	.	TRBV7-8	TRBJ2-4	CASSIGRVKNIQYF
TRBD1	.	TRBV7-9	TRBJ2-1	CASIGTGRYNEQFF
.	.	TRBV7-9	TRBJ2-7	CASSPLGTSYEQYF
.	.	TRBV28	TRBJ2-3	CASSLWTLSTDTQYF
.	.	TRBV20-1	TRBJ1-1	CSARDRDEAFF
.	.	TRBV6-5	TRBJ1-1	CASSRGTGNTEAFF
.	.	TRBV27	TRBJ1-1	CASSRAGDMNTEAFF
TRBD1	.	TRBV2	TRBJ2-7	CASRTRQGSYEQYF
TRBD2	.	TRBV29-1	TRBJ2-3	CSVEVLAGGTDTQYF
.	few	TRBV29-1	TRBJ2-7	CSVVGAGTNEQYF
TRBD1	.	TRBV30	TRBJ2-1	CAWRGDRGPFSHNEQFF
.	few	TRBV30	TRBJ2-7	CAWSAETGSSYEQYF
.	few	TRBV6-1	TRBJ2-5	CASTWERVRQETQYF
.	.	TRBV7-2	TRBJ2-7	CASSLAMSAGRSYEQYF
TRBD1	few	TRBV7-2	TRBJ2-3	CASSRQGKGTDTQYF
TRBD1	.	TRBV7-9	TRBJ1-4	CASSLGTGNEKLFF